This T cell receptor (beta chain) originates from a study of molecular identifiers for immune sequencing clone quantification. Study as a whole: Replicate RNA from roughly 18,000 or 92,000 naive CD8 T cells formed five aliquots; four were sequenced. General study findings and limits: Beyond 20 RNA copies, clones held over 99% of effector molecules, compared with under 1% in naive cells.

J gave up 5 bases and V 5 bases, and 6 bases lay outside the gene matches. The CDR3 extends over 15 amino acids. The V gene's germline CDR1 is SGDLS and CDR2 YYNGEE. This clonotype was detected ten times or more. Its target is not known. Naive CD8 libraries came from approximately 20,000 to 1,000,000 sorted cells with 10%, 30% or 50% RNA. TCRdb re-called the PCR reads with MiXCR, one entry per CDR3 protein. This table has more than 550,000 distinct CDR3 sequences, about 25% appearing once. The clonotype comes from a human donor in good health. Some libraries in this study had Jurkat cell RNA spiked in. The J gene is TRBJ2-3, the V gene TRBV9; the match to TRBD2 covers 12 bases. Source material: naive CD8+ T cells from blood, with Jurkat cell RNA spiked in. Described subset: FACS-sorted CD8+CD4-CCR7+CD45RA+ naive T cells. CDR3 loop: CASSPSGRAQDTQYF. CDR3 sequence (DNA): TGTGCCAGCAGTCCTAGCGGGAGGGCCCAAGATACGCAGTATTTT. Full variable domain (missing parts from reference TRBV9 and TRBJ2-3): DSGVTQTPKHLITATGQRVTLRCSPRSGDLSVYWYQQSLDQGLQFLIQYYNGEERAKGNILERFSAQQFPDLHSELNLSSLELGDSALYFCASSPSGRAQDTQYFGPGTRLTVL.